A selection of T cell receptor beta chains follows, all from one sample in a study of graft-versus-host responses after intestinal transplantation. Profiled with immunoSEQ multiplex PCR; TCRdb holds only in-frame clones, not every one. The data hold about 120,000 clones, with 85% to 95% observed a single time. Which antigens these TCRs recognize remains unknown. The sequencing here drew on unstimulated CD8+ T cells sorted from spleen or lymph node cells, taken before intestinal transplant. These receptors all come from a human donor who received an intestinal transplant. The CDR3 runs from the conserved cysteine through the conserved F or W. The order of the fields is V gene, J gene, D gene, clone size, CDR3 DNA, CDR3 protein. The D gene is left open where the match is weak. Not all rows give a size; the values are once, few, many and, for expanded clones, a class.

TRBV9,TRBJ2-7,.,.,TGTGCCAGCAGCGTAGAGGCCACCTCCTACGAGCAGTACTTC,CASSVEATSYEQYF
TRBV28,TRBJ1-2,.,.,TGTGCCAGCACGTACAGGGTTGGCATTGATGGCTACACCTTC,CASTYRVGIDGYTF
TRBV7-9,TRBJ2-7,.,.,TGTGCCAGCAGCCCGCCACTCTGGCACTCAGCCTACGAGCAGTACTTC,CASSPPLWHSAYEQYF
TRBV6-1,TRBJ1-1,.,.,TGTGCCAGCTCGTACGGCACTGAAGCTTTCTTT,CASSYGTEAFF
TRBV19,TRBJ1-5,TRBD1,.,TGTGCCAGTAGTCCCGGGACAGGGGGCTATCAGCCCCAGCATTTT,CASSPGTGGYQPQHF
TRBV5-1,TRBJ1-3,.,.,TGCGCCAGCAGCTTGGGGACAGACCGCACCATATATTTT,CASSLGTDRTIYF
TRBV27,TRBJ1-5,.,.,TGTGCCAGCAGTCTTACCTATAGCAATCAGCCCCAGCATTTT,CASSLTYSNQPQHF
TRBV7-9,TRBJ2-7,.,.,TGTGCCAGCAGCTATTCCAGCGAGCAGTACTTC,CASSYSSEQYF
TRBV6-5,TRBJ2-2,.,once,TGTGCCAGCAGTTACAGACCTGGGAACACCGGGGAGCTGTTTTTT,CASSYRPGNTGELFF
TRBV27,TRBJ2-7,TRBD2,.,TGTGCCAGCAGTTTAAGGGCTAGCGGAACCTACGAGCAGTACTTC,CASSLRASGTYEQYF
TRBV9,TRBJ2-1,.,.,TGTGCCAGCAGCGTAGCGGATGAGCAGTTCTTC,CASSVADEQFF
TRBV5-6,TRBJ1-2,TRBD1,.,TGTGCGTGGGGACAGGGAGGGAGTGGCTACACCTTC,CAWGQGGSGYTF
TRBV4-1,TRBJ2-2,TRBD2,.,TGCGCCAGCAGCCAAGGGGGGGGACTCCTACCCGGGGAGCTGTTTTTT,CASSQGGGLLPGELFF
TRBV7-9,TRBJ2-7,.,.,TGTGCCAGCAGCGATCCCCAGGAGCCGGACACCGAGATCTACGAGCAGTACTTC,CASSDPQEPDTEIYEQYF
TRBV9,TRBJ2-7,.,.,TGTGCCAGCAGCCCGCACAAGGGGGCCTACGAGCAGTACTTC,CASSPHKGAYEQYF
TRBV6-1,TRBJ1-2,.,once,TGTGCCAGCAGTGAAACGGGGGCGGCCGGCTACACCTTC,CASSETGAAGYTF
TRBV19,TRBJ1-2,.,.,TGTGCCAGTAGTATCTCGAGGGTGAGCTATGGCTACACCTTC,CASSISRVSYGYTF
TRBV4-2,TRBJ2-2,TRBD2,once,TGTGCCAGCAGCCAGACTAGCGGGAGGGCCGGAGAGCTGTTTTTT,CASSQTSGRAGELFF
TRBV30,TRBJ1-2,.,once,TGTGCCTGGAACATAGGGAGAGGCTACACCTTC,CAWNIGRGYTF
TRBV19,TRBJ2-7,.,.,TGTGCCAGTAGTTTTGGAACAGACTACGAGCAGTACTTC,CASSFGTDYEQYF
TRBV7-2,TRBJ2-3,.,.,TGTGCCAGCAGCTTAGAGACTATTCCCCACACAGATACGCAGTATTTT,CASSLETIPHTDTQYF
TRBV27,TRBJ2-6,.,.,TGTGCCAGCAGATCTCCCACAGGGACCGGGGCCAACGTCCTGACTTTC,CASRSPTGTGANVLTF
TRBV12-5,TRBJ2-1,TRBD2,.,TGTGCTAGTGGTGCCGGGACTAGCGGGAAGGATGAGCAGTTCTTC,CASGAGTSGKDEQFF